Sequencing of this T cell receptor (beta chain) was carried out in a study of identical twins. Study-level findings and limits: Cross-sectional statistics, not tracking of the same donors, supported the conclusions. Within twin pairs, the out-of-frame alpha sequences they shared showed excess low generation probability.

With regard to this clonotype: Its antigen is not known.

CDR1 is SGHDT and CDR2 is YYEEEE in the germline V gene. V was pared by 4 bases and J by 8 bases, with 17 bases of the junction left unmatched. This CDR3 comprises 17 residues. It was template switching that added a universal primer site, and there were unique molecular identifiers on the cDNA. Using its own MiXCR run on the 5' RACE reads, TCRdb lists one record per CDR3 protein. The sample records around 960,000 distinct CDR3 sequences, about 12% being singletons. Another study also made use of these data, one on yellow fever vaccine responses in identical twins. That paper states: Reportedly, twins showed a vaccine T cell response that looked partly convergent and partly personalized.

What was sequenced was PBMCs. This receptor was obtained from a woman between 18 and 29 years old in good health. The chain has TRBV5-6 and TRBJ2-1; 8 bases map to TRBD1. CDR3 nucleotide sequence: TGTGCCAGCAGCGGGTCCGGGACAGGCCTCCGCGGCGATGAGCAGTTCTTC. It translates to CASSGSGTGLRGDEQFF.